This T cell receptor beta chain was captured by sequencing in a study of cytomegalovirus exposure and HLA in healthy donors. Study information: The same platform was used for the 110 or so validation repertoires and the 500 to 700 first-cohort repertoires, a later analysis reported.

As regards this clone: As yet, its antigen is unknown.

The donors were members of the approximately 120-subject validation cohort (separate from the approximately 670-subject first cohort). TCRdb's table, derived via immunoSEQ multiplex PCR, lists solely in-frame clones and lacks some. The sample shows about 160,000 clones, roughly 91% of them seen only once. Findings of the study overall: Within the approximately 110 validation repertoires, first-cohort TCR clusters tended to co-occur, according to a later analysis. There were some public TCRs occurring in many donors, but most TCR sequences were rare.

The CDR3 is made up of 12 amino acids. Germline CDR1 and CDR2: MDHEN and SYDVKM. Trimming pared 6 bases from V and 8 bases from J, leaving 13 bases between. The chain is built from TRBV28 and TRBJ1-2, with a possible D match to TRBD1 (5 bases). What was sequenced was PBMCs. The receptor was isolated from a young woman in good health and CMV-seropositive. CDR3 in amino acids: CASRPGYQGYTF. For the CDR3, the DNA is TGTGCCAGCAGACCAGGGTATCAGGGCTACACCTTC.